This TCR beta chain was retrieved from a study of cytomegalovirus exposure and HLA in healthy donors. Study-wide background: Assignment to the Caucasian-associated ancestry cluster applied to more than 75% of the approximately 420 genotyped donors.

This clone came up a few times. Its antigen is unidentified. Trimming removed 4 bases from V and 4 bases from J, with 9 bases in between. The CDR3 is 14 amino acids. Germline lookup yields CDR1 SGHDT and CDR2 YYEEEE. Vbeta (60) and Jbeta (13) primers were used in the PCR. Clones were sequenced by immunoSEQ multiplex PCR, and TCRdb holds only the in-frame ones, with some missing. This table has around 70,000 clones, roughly 70% appearing once. Study outcomes and limitations: Reportedly, fewer N-insertions than the roughly 700-donor mean appeared in an Asian-associated ancestry cluster in a later analysis. Immune exposure was documented only through CMV serostatus. The study flagged roughly 150 TCR beta chains as cytomegalovirus-associated.

V gene TRBV5-6 combines with J gene TRBJ1-6; possibly TRBD1 for D (6 bases). This clonotype originated in a man between 70 and 80 years old in good health and CMV-seronegative. Material: PBMCs. CDR3 protein: CASSPQGYNSPLHF. The DNA for the CDR3 is TGTGCCAGCAGCCCTCAGGGGTATAATTCACCCCTCCACTTT.